Listed below are T cell receptor beta chains from one sample, sequenced in a study of cytomegalovirus exposure and HLA in healthy donors. Clones were read by immunoSEQ multiplex PCR, and TCRdb kept only the in-frame ones, dropping some. This sample lists 150,000 or so clones; its ten largest clones have roughly 1.9%. The sequencing sample was made of PBMCs. The receptors stem from a young man in good health and CMV-seronegative. Each CDR3 is given with its conserved first and last residue. A D gene is named only where the DNA matches it firmly.

>TRBJ2-5|.|TRBV5-1
CASSFGQQETQYF
TGCGCCAGCAGCTTTGGACAGCAAGAGACCCAGTACTTC
>TRBJ2-1|TRBD2|TRBV11-3
CASSLDAFSGRVNEQFF
TGTGCCAGCAGCTTAGACGCGTTTTCCGGGAGGGTAAATGAGCAGTTCTTC
>TRBJ2-2|TRBD1|TRBV12-5
CASGLPSGGNGELFF
TGTGCTAGTGGTTTGCCGTCAGGGGGCAACGGGGAGCTGTTTTTT
>TRBJ2-3|.|TRBV9
CASSVGEQGYTDTQYF
TGTGCCAGCAGCGTAGGGGAACAGGGCTACACAGATACGCAGTATTTT
>TRBJ1-6|.|TRBV28
CASSFVPDYNSPLHF
TGTGCCAGCAGTTTCGTGCCAGACTATAATTCACCCCTCCACTTT
>TRBJ2-7|TRBD1|TRBV13
CASRGQSYEQYF
TGTGCCAGCAGGGGACAGTCCTACGAGCAGTACTTC
>TRBJ1-2|TRBD1|TRBV29-1
CSVEQGAGGYTF
TGCAGCGTTGAACAGGGGGCTGGTGGCTACACCTTC
>TRBJ1-4|TRBD1|TRBV7-9
CASSRDRVGNEKLFF
TGTGCCAGCAGCCGAGACAGGGTCGGTAATGAAAAACTGTTTTTT
>TRBJ1-2|TRBD1|TRBV7-9
CASSPMTGVGYTF
TGTGCCAGCAGCCCTATGACAGGGGTGGGCTACACCTTC
>TRBJ2-2|TRBD2|TRBV2
CASGTSGSIGAGELFF
TGTGCCAGCGGGACTAGCGGGAGCATCGGGGCCGGGGAGCTGTTTTTT
>TRBJ2-1|TRBD2|TRBV2
CASSYSGASYNEQFF
TGTGCCAGCAGTTATAGCGGGGCGAGCTACAATGAGCAGTTCTTC
>TRBJ1-1|.|TRBV10-3
CAIRTVGNTEAFF
TGTGCCATCAGGACAGTCGGGAACACTGAAGCTTTCTTT
>TRBJ2-7|TRBD1|TRBV2
CARSWDRGFSEQYF
TGTGCCAGATCCTGGGACAGGGGGTTTTCCGAGCAGTACTTC
>TRBJ2-2|TRBD2|TRBV7-3
CASSQTTASGSQGAGELFF
TGTGCCAGCAGCCAAACGACGGCTAGCGGGAGCCAGGGCGCCGGGGAGCTGTTTTTT
>TRBJ2-7|.|TRBV1
CTSSQDGPRVSSYEQYF
TGCACCAGCAGTCAAGATGGGCCCAGGGTGAGCTCCTACGAGCAGTACTTC
>TRBJ2-7|TRBD1|TRBV9
CASSASGTALYEQYF
TGTGCCAGCAGCGCATCCGGGACAGCTCTCTACGAGCAGTACTTC
>TRBJ1-5|TRBD1|TRBV30
CAWGRQGDQPQHF
TGTGCCTGGGGGCGACAGGGAGATCAGCCCCAGCATTTT
>TRBJ2-7|TRBD2|TRBV5-1
CASSLAGFGLAGDGEQYF
TGCGCCAGCAGCTTGGCCGGATTCGGACTAGCGGGAGACGGCGAGCAGTACTTC
>TRBJ2-7|TRBD1|TRBV5-6
CASSPPGQLIYEQYF
TGTGCCAGCAGCCCCCCGGGACAGCTAATCTACGAGCAGTACTTC
>TRBJ2-7|.|TRBV5-1
CASSLGQGRSYEQYF
TGCGCCAGCAGCTTGGGGCAGGGCCGGTCCTACGAGCAGTACTTC
>TRBJ1-1|.|TRBV2
CASIWRTEAFF
TGTGCCAGCATATGGAGGACTGAAGCTTTCTTT
>TRBJ2-3|.|TRBV25-1
CASSAPGGRRTDTQYF
TGTGCCAGCAGTGCCCCTGGGGGGAGAAGAACAGATACGCAGTATTTT
>TRBJ2-1|TRBD2|TRBV29-1
CSVERETPYNEQFF
TGCAGCGTTGAGCGGGAGACCCCCTACAATGAGCAGTTCTTC
>TRBJ2-2|TRBD2|TRBV7-3
CASTLTSGLTGELFF
TGTGCCAGCACCCTAACTAGCGGTCTGACCGGGGAGCTGTTTTTT
>TRBJ2-5|TRBD1|TRBV5-6
CASSLVAGGRETQYF
TGTGCCAGCAGCTTGGTGGCAGGGGGCAGGGAGACCCAGTACTTC
>TRBJ2-7|TRBD2|TRBV4-3
CASSQEFRREGYEQYF
TGCGCCAGCAGCCAAGAATTCCGCCGGGAGGGTTACGAGCAGTACTTC
>TRBJ1-4|TRBD1|TRBV28
CASSSPGQQNEKLFF
TGTGCCAGCAGTAGCCCGGGACAGCAGAATGAAAAACTGTTTTTT
>TRBJ2-4|TRBD2|TRBV28
CASSRYPAGVKAKNIQYF
TGTGCCAGCAGCCGCTACCCGGCGGGGGTAAAAGCCAAAAACATTCAGTACTTC
>TRBJ2-2|.|TRBV15
CATSRARDNTGELFF
TGTGCCACCAGCAGAGCCAGGGATAACACCGGGGAGCTGTTTTTT
>TRBJ2-7|TRBD1|TRBV4-1
CASSRGQAYEQYF
TGCGCCAGCAGCCGAGGACAGGCCTACGAGCAGTACTTC
>TRBJ2-3|TRBD2|TRBV11-3
CASSVRRLAGAGDTQYF
TGTGCCAGCAGCGTACGTAGGCTAGCGGGAGCGGGGGATACGCAGTATTTT
>TRBJ1-5|.|TRBV6-1
CASSAQRVNNQPQHF
TGTGCCAGCAGTGCGCAACGGGTCAACAATCAGCCCCAGCATTTT
>TRBJ2-7|.|TRBV6-5
CASSNTYEQYF
TGTGCCAGCAGTAACACCTACGAGCAGTACTTC
>TRBJ2-7|TRBD2|TRBV10-1
CASSEGLAAAYEQYF
TGCGCCAGCAGTGAAGGGCTAGCGGCAGCCTACGAGCAGTACTTC
>TRBJ2-1|.|TRBV27
CASSTHNEQFF
TGTGCCAGTTCGACTCACAATGAGCAGTTCTTC
>TRBJ1-2|TRBD1|TRBV15
CATSTGTGVGYTF
TGTGCCACCAGCACCGGGACAGGGGTCGGCTACACCTTC
>TRBJ2-5|TRBD2|TRBV5-1
CASSSKTLLKTSGRQETQYF
TGCGCCAGCAGCTCAAAAACTTTACTCAAGACTAGCGGACGCCAAGAGACCCAGTACTTC
>TRBJ2-1|TRBD2|TRBV7-9
CASSSPGTSGNNEQFF
TGTGCCAGCAGCTCCCCAGGGACTAGCGGGAACAATGAGCAGTTCTTC
>TRBJ1-6|.|TRBV10-3
CAISAGNYNSPLHF
TGTGCCATCAGTGCCGGGAACTATAATTCACCCCTCCACTTT
>TRBJ1-1|TRBD1|TRBV11-2
CASSLRTGTNTEAFF
TGTGCCAGCAGTCTTAGGACAGGGACTAACACTGAAGCTTTCTTT
>TRBJ1-2|.|TRBV5-1
CASSLALNYGYTF
TGCGCCAGCAGCTTGGCCCTTAACTATGGCTACACCTTC
>TRBJ2-7|TRBD1|TRBV5-6
CASSIGTASSYEQYF
TGTGCCAGCAGTATCGGGACAGCCAGCTCCTACGAGCAGTACTTC
>TRBJ2-1|TRBD2|TRBV28
CASRLAGGRDEQFF
TGTGCCAGCAGGTTAGCGGGAGGGAGGGATGAGCAGTTCTTC
>TRBJ2-7|.|TRBV4-1
CASSQGDSSPPYEQYF
TGCGCCAGCAGCCAAGGAGATAGCAGCCCCCCCTACGAGCAGTACTTC
>TRBJ2-5|TRBD2|TRBV5-4
CASSLVGGETQYF
TGTGCCAGCAGCTTGGTCGGGGGGGAGACCCAGTACTTC
>TRBJ1-5|.|TRBV28
CASSLIIGQPQHF
TGTGCCAGCAGTCTAATCATCGGGCAGCCCCAGCATTTT
>TRBJ2-5|.|TRBV4-2
CASSQEGARGETQYF
TGTGCCAGCAGCCAGGAGGGGGCCCGGGGAGAGACCCAGTACTTC
>TRBJ1-4|.|TRBV28
CASTDSTLNEKLFF
TGTGCCAGCACCGACAGTACCCTCAATGAAAAACTGTTTTTT
>TRBJ2-1|.|TRBV10-2
CASSDIEQFF
TGCGCCAGCAGTGATATTGAGCAGTTCTTC
>TRBJ1-1|.|TRBV19
CASSIGSHRFVAEAFF
TGTGCCAGTAGTATTGGGTCCCACAGGTTTGTCGCTGAAGCTTTCTTT
>TRBJ1-1|.|TRBV18
CASSPDRRQGAEAFF
TGTGCCAGCTCACCGGACAGACGCCAAGGGGCTGAAGCTTTCTTT
>TRBJ2-1|TRBD2|TRBV7-2
CASSYGTSGIRSSYNEQFF
TGTGCCAGCAGCTACGGGACTAGCGGGATTCGGAGCTCCTACAATGAGCAGTTCTTC
>TRBJ2-7|TRBD1|TRBV7-9
CASSQDPGTGAYEQYF
TGTGCCAGCAGCCAAGACCCCGGGACAGGGGCCTACGAGCAGTACTTC
>TRBJ1-1|.|TRBV18
CASSSSGTNTEAFF
TGTGCCAGCTCCTCCTCCGGGACAAACACTGAAGCTTTCTTT
>TRBJ2-7|.|TRBV7-3
CASSSAGVGEQYF
TGTGCCAGCAGCTCAGCCGGGGTTGGCGAGCAGTACTTC